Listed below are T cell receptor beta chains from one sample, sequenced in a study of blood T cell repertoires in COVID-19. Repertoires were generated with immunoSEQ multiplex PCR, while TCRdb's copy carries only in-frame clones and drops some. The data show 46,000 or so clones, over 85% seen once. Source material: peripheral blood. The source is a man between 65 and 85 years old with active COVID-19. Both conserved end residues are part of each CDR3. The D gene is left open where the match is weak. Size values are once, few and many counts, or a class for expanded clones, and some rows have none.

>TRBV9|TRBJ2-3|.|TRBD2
TGTGCCAGCAGCGTACGGGGACTAGCGGGAGCAGATACGCAGTATTTT
CASSVRGLAGADTQYF
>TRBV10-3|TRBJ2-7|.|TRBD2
TGTGCCATCAGTGTCACCCAATGGATCCCCCTTGGAGCGGGACCGTCCTACGAGCAGTACTTC
CAISVTQWIPLGAGPSYEQYF
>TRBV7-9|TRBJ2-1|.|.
TGTGCCAGCAGCTTAGGTCTGAGCTCCTACAATGAGCAGTTCTTC
CASSLGLSSYNEQFF
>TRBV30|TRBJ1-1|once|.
TGTGCCTGGTGGAGTAGGAACACTGAAGCTTTCTTT
CAWWSRNTEAFF
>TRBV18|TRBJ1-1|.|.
TGTGCCAGCTCACTTCCGGGCCGGAGGGGAACTGAAGCTTTCTTT
CASSLPGRRGTEAFF
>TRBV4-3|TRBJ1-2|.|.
TGCGCCAGCAGCCAAAGGGGAACCTATGGCTACACCTTC
CASSQRGTYGYTF
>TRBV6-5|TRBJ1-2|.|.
TGTGCCAGCAGTTACTTACTCAGGGGAAGGCATGGCTACACCTTC
CASSYLLRGRHGYTF
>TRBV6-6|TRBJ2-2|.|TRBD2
TGTGCCAGCAGTTACTCAAGCGGGAGGGCTACCGGGGAGCTGTTTTTT
CASSYSSGRATGELFF
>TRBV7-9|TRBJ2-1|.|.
TGTGCCAGCAGTTTACTGAGCTCCTACAATGAGCAGTTCTTC
CASSLLSSYNEQFF
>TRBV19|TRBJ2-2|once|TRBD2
TGTGCCAGTAGTCCCCGACCCGGACTAGCTGCGAACACCGGGGAGCTGTTTTTT
CASSPRPGLAANTGELFF
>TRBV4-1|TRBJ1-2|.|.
TGCGCCAGCAGCCAAGATCAGGGTTATGGCTACACCTTC
CASSQDQGYGYTF
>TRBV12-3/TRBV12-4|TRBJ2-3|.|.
TGTGCCAGCCGAGGGGGGGGACGGGATACGCAGTATTTT
CASRGGGRDTQYF
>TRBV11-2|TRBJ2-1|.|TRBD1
TGTGCCAGCGCCCCAGTGGGACAGGGACCCCTATACAATGAGCAGTTCTTC
CASAPVGQGPLYNEQFF
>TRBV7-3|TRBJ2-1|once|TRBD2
TGTGCCAGCAGCTACTCGACTAGCGCTTACAATGAGCAGTTCTTC
CASSYSTSAYNEQFF
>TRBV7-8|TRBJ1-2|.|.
TGTGCCAGCAGCTTCGGAGGTAGCTATGGCTACACCTTC
CASSFGGSYGYTF
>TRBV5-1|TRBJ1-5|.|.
TGCGCCAGCAGCCCCGAGACAGGCCAGAATCAGCCCCAGCATTTT
CASSPETGQNQPQHF
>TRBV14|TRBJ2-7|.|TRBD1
TGTGCCAGCAGCCGTTGGGACAGGGGTGTCCACGAGCAGTACTTC
CASSRWDRGVHEQYF
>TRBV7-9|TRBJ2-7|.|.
TGTGCCACCTCAGGGAGGTGGGAGCAGTACTTC
CATSGRWEQYF
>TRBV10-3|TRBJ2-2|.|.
TGTGCCATCAGCCCCCGGGCCGGGGAGCTGTTTTTT
CAISPRAGELFF
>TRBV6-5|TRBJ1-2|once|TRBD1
TGTGCCAGCAGTTACGTCCGGACAGGGGGCGTTGGCTACACCTTC
CASSYVRTGGVGYTF